The 20 T cell receptor beta chains below all came from one sample that was sequenced in a study of CD8 T cells in ankylosing spondylitis. TCRdb itself ran the 5' RACE reads through MiXCR, one entry per CDR3 protein. The table has approximately 39,000 distinct CDR3 sequences, roughly 12% seen once. The sequencing input was synovial fluid, either unsorted or a sorted T cell fraction (not recorded which). The origin of the receptors is a male donor with ankylosing spondylitis.

The chain has TRBV4-1 and TRBJ1-5, with D hard to call. This CDR3 region has 15 residues. Per germline, CDR1 MGHRA and CDR2 YSYEKL. V lost 1 base, J lost 5 bases, and 12 bases lay in between. The CDR3 DNA follows: TGCGCCAGCAGCCAAGTGGAGTCTGGGGATCAGCCCCAGCATTTT. Protein sequence: CASSQVESGDQPQHF.

This clonotype showed up just a few times. CDR3 amino acids: CATSDAVDREGNQPQHF. The DNA for the CDR3 is TGTGCCACCAGTGATGCTGTGGACAGGGAGGGCAATCAGCCCCAGCATTTT. The rearrangement joins TRBV24-1 to TRBJ1-5; 8 bases match TRBD1. The CDR3 loop spans 17 amino acids. J gave up 2 bases and V 3 bases, and 8 bases lay outside the gene matches. The germline gives CDR1 KGHDR, CDR2 SFDVKD.

The gene calls are TRBV10-3 and TRBJ2-1; 7 nucleotides agree with TRBD2. CDR3 length: 16 amino acids. After removal of 6 bases from V and 4 bases from J, the junction contained 12 bases not matched to a gene. Germline V gene data show CDR1 as ENHRY and CDR2 as SYGVKD. CDR3 sequence (DNA): TGTGCCATCAGAAGACAGCCGGGACTAATTTACAATGAGCAGTTCTTC. It codes for CAIRRQPGLIYNEQFF.

This clonotype was seen more than once but under ten times. The J gene is TRBJ1-1, the V gene TRBV7-2; TRBD1 matches at 7 bases. V lost 0 bases, J lost 1 base, and 14 bases stayed unmatched. From germline, CDR1 is SGHTA and CDR2 FQGNSA. This CDR3 spans 19 amino acids. CDR3 amino acids: CASSLAGTDRVVRNTEAFF. CDR3 bases: TGTGCCAGCAGCTTAGCTGGGACCGACAGGGTAGTAAGGAACACTGAAGCTTTCTTT.

This clonotype has more than one count but fewer than ten. The CDR3 DNA follows: TGCAGTGCTACACGGACAGAAAATCTCTATAATGGCTACACCTTC. Translating gives CSATRTENLYNGYTF. The chain recombines TRBV20-1 with TRBJ1-2, with D maybe TRBD1 (6 bases). Trimming left V 4 bases short and J 6 bases short, with 21 bases between. This CDR3 comprises 15 residues. CDR1 DFQATT and CDR2 SNEGSKA come from the germline V gene (reference sequence).

This clonotype was counted many times. The gene calls are TRBV28 and TRBJ1-5; 8 bases align to TRBD1. CDR3 length equals 16 residues. Trimming cost V 4 bases and J 7 bases; bases outside gene matches: 12. Looked up from germline, CDR1 is MDHEN and CDR2 is SYDVKM. DNA of the CDR3: TGTGCCAGCAGTTCCCATTGGACAGGGATGTTCCAGCCCCAGCATTTT. Translating gives CASSSHWTGMFQPQHF.

This clonotype was seen a few times. The rearrangement links TRBV12-3 or TRBV12-4 to TRBJ1-4; D gene unclear. The CDR3 loop spans 10 amino acids. V dropped 6 bases and J dropped 8 bases, with 4 bases sitting between them. CDR3 nucleotides: TGTGCCAGCAGGGGCGAAAAACTGTTTTTT. Its translation is CASRGEKLFF.

This clonotype was counted at least ten times. The chain has TRBV7-9 and TRBJ2-7; tentatively, D is TRBD1 (5 bases). CDR1 is SEHNR and CDR2 is FQNEAQ in the germline V gene (reference sequence). Trimming removed 3 bases at V and 2 bases at J, with 14 bases between. This CDR3 is 15 amino acids long. CDR3 residues: CASSLVAGHPYEQYF. CDR3 DNA sequence: TGTGCCAGCAGCTTGGTGGCAGGGCACCCCTACGAGCAGTACTTC.

This clonotype was detected many times. The chain is built from TRBV6-4 and TRBJ2-1; 10 bases are shared with TRBD2. The CDR3 is 15 residues long. J gave up 10 bases and V 4 bases, and 10 bases lay outside the gene matches. The germline CDR1 and CDR2 sequences are MRHNA and SNTAGT. The CDR3 reads CASSGGLAGVYEQFF. CDR3 in DNA: TGTGCCAGCAGTGGGGGTCTAGCGGGAGTATACGAGCAGTTCTTC.

This clonotype was seen at least ten times. For the CDR3, the DNA is TGTGCCAGCAGTTTTGAGGCGGGGGTCGGAGATACGCAGTATTTT. The encoded protein is CASSFEAGVGDTQYF. The chain couples TRBV12-3 or TRBV12-4 to TRBJ2-3; 7 nucleotides agree with TRBD2. J gave up 5 bases and V 3 bases, and 8 bases lay outside the gene matches. This CDR3 has 15 residues.

This clonotype showed up just a few times. The V call is TRBV10-1, the J call TRBJ1-1; D is perhaps TRBD1 (5 bases). Trimming removed 3 bases from V and 0 bases from J, with 14 bases in between. The CDR3 covers 16 residues. In germline, CDR1 is WNHNN, CDR2 SYGVQD (reference sequence). In nucleotides, the CDR3 is TGCGCCAGCAGTGAACTTCGGACAACCATGAACACTGAAGCTTTCTTT. Residues: CASSELRTTMNTEAFF.

This chain uses TRBV27 with TRBJ1-5; the D gene is possibly TRBD1 (6 bases). Trimming shortened V by 2 bases and J by 0 bases, and 20 bases separated the two germline ends. Germline CDR1 MNHEY, CDR2 SMNVEV (reference sequence). The CDR3 is made up of 19 amino acids. Here the CDR3 DNA reads TGTGCCAGCAGTTTAGCCCGGGACATACTCATCAATAGCAATCAGCCCCAGCATTTT. Protein sequence: CASSLARDILINSNQPQHF.

Only a few counts were recorded for this clonotype. The chain carries TRBV29-1 and TRBJ1-1; D might be TRBD1 (6 bases). The CDR3 contains 12 residues. The V gene's germline CDR1 is SQVTM and CDR2 ANQGSEA. V was shortened by 6 bases and J by 3 bases, with 11 bases between the two germline ends. The CDR3 sequence: CSVLQGYTEAFF. CDR3 coding DNA: TGCAGCGTACTACAGGGATACACTGAAGCTTTCTTT.

This clonotype was counted many times. The rearrangement joins TRBV29-1 to TRBJ2-7, with TRBD1 matching 11 bases. V shed 3 bases, J shed 3 bases, and the junction held 1 base outside the gene matches. The CDR3 length is 13 residues. Per the germline V gene, CDR1 is SQVTM and CDR2 is ANQGSEA. The CDR3 is CSVDGTGGYEQYF. For the CDR3, the DNA is TGCAGCGTTGATGGGACAGGGGGCTACGAGCAGTACTTC.

This clonotype was detected ten times or more. The chain uses TRBV29-1 and TRBJ2-1; no clear D. This CDR3 region has 13 residues. Trimming pared 7 bases from V and 3 bases from J, leaving 13 bases between. From germline, CDR1 is SQVTM and CDR2 ANQGSEA. The chain's CDR3 is CSAKGKCYNEQFF. CDR3 DNA sequence: TGCAGCGCCAAGGGTAAATGCTACAATGAGCAGTTCTTC.

The chain is built from TRBV7-2 and TRBJ2-5; 8 bases align to TRBD2. The CDR3 has 15 amino acids. V gave up 8 bases and J gave up 2 bases; unmatched junction bases: 10. Germline CDR1 and CDR2: SGHTA and FQGNSA. The CDR3 coding sequence is TGTGCCAGCCGCAGCTTCTTAGCGGGACAAGAGACCCAGTACTTC. Its translation is CASRSFLAGQETQYF. Combining the CDR3 with reference TRBV7-2 and TRBJ2-5 gives the whole variable domain GAGVSQSPSNKVTEKGKDVELRCDPISGHTALYWYRQSLGQGLEFLIYFQGNSAPDKSGLPSDRFSAERTGGSVSTLTIQRTQQEDSAVYLCASRSFLAGQETQYFGPGTRLLVL.

This clonotype was detected only a few times. The chain couples TRBV6-2 or TRBV6-3 to TRBJ1-5, with D possibly being TRBD1 (5 bases). CDR1 is MNHEY, CDR2 SVGEGT, per germline. V lost 7 bases and J 2 bases, leaving 15 bases between the germline ends. This CDR3 is 15 amino acids long. CDR3 coding DNA: TGTGCCAGCACCACAGGCCCGGGTGGCAATCAGCCCCAGCATTTT. The encoded protein is CASTTGPGGNQPQHF.

This clonotype was seen a few times. Being one base from a much bigger clone, this may be a read error. CDR3 protein: CASSDSVSGANVLTF. In DNA form, the CDR3 reads TGTGCCAGCAGTGACTCAGTCTCTGGGGCCAACGTCCTGACTTTC. The chain employs TRBV6-4 and TRBJ2-6; D is unclear. This CDR3 contains 15 residues. Germline values: CDR1 MRHNA, CDR2 SNTAGT. V was cut by 0 bases and J by 0 bases, with 3 bases left in between.

This clonotype was seen a few times. CDR3 amino acids: CASRGPTDTQYF. The CDR3, as DNA: TGCGCCAGCCGAGGCCCCACAGATACGCAGTATTTT. This chain uses TRBV10-2 with TRBJ2-3; D remains unclear. The CDR3 has 12 amino acids. In germline, CDR1 is WSHSY, CDR2 SAAADI. V was pared by 8 bases and J by 2 bases, with 8 bases between.

Only a few counts were recorded for this clonotype. V is TRBV10-3 and J is TRBJ1-1, with D possibly matching TRBD1 (6 bases). The length of the CDR3 is 13 residues. Trimming pared 8 bases from V and 0 bases from J, leaving 10 bases between. The germline CDR1 and CDR2 sequences are ENHRY and SYGVKD. CDR3 sequence reads: CAILDSLNTEAFF. The CDR3, as DNA: TGTGCCATCTTGGACAGTCTGAACACTGAAGCTTTCTTT.